The 10 T cell receptor beta chains in this list originate from one sample, sequenced in a study of cytomegalovirus exposure and HLA in healthy donors. It was with 60 Vbeta and 13 Jbeta primers that the PCR ran. Here immunoSEQ multiplex PCR was the method, and the copy in TCRdb shows in-frame clones only, minus some. The sample consists of over 40,000 clones, 72% of them appearing once. Sequenced: PBMCs. These receptors were obtained from a man aged 25 to 40 in good health and CMV-seronegative.

The rearrangement joins TRBV7-9 to TRBJ2-5, with a possible D match to TRBD1 (6 bases). Trimming took off 5 bases at V and 3 bases at J, with 16 bases between the two ends. The length of the CDR3 is 15 residues. CDR1 and CDR2 (germline): SEHNR, FQNEAQ (reference sequence). CDR3 sequence: CASSLSLTGKETQYF. The CDR3 coding sequence is TGTGCCAGCAGCCTATCCCTCACAGGGAAAGAGACCCAGTACTTC.

Written as DNA, the CDR3 is TGTGCCAGCAGCTTACAGGGGGAAGTCTATGGCTACACCTTC. Encoded protein: CASSLQGEVYGYTF. The chain combines TRBV7-8 with TRBJ1-2; 7 nucleotides match TRBD1. In germline, CDR1 is SGHVS, CDR2 FQNEAQ. The CDR3 is 14 amino acids. V was clipped by 2 bases and J by 4 bases; unmatched bases: 4.

This rearrangement joins TRBV5-4 to TRBJ2-7, with TRBD2 matching 8 bases. V lost 4 bases and J lost 3; bases outside the gene matches: 9. Germline V gene data show CDR1 as SGHNT and CDR2 as YYREEE (reference sequence). The CDR3 has 15 residues. The CDR3 loop reads CASSTGTSSYYEQYF. The CDR3 DNA follows: TGTGCCAGCAGCACCGGGACTAGTTCCTACTACGAGCAGTACTTC.

This chain joins TRBV11-2 and TRBJ1-2; unclear D gene. This CDR3 contains 13 residues. Germline V lookup: CDR1 SGHAT, CDR2 FQNNGV. Trimming took off 1 base at V and 0 bases at J, with 3 bases between the two ends. The chain's CDR3 is CASSLGTNYGYTF. The CDR3 nucleotides are TGTGCCAGCAGCTTAGGTACTAACTATGGCTACACCTTC.

The V call is TRBV29-1, the J call TRBJ1-1, with D possibly being TRBD1 (5 bases). Germline V CDR1 and CDR2: SQVTM, ANQGSEA. Trimming took off 3 bases at V and 0 bases at J, with 17 bases between the two ends. The CDR3 totals 16 residues. CDR3 nucleotides: TGCAGCGTTGAGGAACGGGGGAGGCGCATGAACACTGAAGCTTTCTTT. Its translation: CSVEERGRRMNTEAFF. Full variable domain (missing parts from reference TRBV29-1 and TRBJ1-1): SAVISQKPSRDICQRGTSLTIQCQVDSQVTMMFWYRQQPGQSLTLIATANQGSEATYESGFVIDKFPISRPNLTFSTLTVSNMSPEDSSIYLCSVEERGRRMNTEAFFGQGTRLTVV.

The CDR3 spells CASSSGQGRNTEAFF. DNA for the CDR3: TGTGCCAGCAGCTCCGGACAGGGAAGGAACACTGAAGCTTTCTTT. The rearrangement joins TRBV7-2 to TRBJ1-1; 8 bases agree with TRBD1. The CDR3 runs 15 residues. V lost 4 bases to trimming and J lost 1 base; unmatched junction nucleotides: 5. The germline V gene encodes CDR1 SGHTA and CDR2 FQGNSA.

This clone was detected once. The CDR3 nucleotides are TGTGCCAGTACCCCTTCGGGGGGTTTTCAAGAGACCCAGTACTTC. As protein: CASTPSGGFQETQYF. V usage is TRBV19 and J usage is TRBJ2-5; 7 bases map to TRBD2. The germline gives CDR1 LNHDA, CDR2 SQIVND (reference sequence). Trimming took 7 bases from V and 2 from J; bases not matched to a gene: 10. The CDR3 totals 15 residues.

The DNA for the CDR3 is TGTGCCAGCAGCGCTACTAGCGTGGTCGAGCAGTACTTC. It yields the protein CASSATSVVEQYF. The gene calls are TRBV2 and TRBJ2-7; 7 positions match TRBD2. Trimming removed 6 bases from V and 6 bases from J; junction bases left unmatched: 8. From germline, CDR1 is SNHLY and CDR2 FYNNEI. The CDR3 contains 13 residues.

The gene calls are TRBV30 and TRBJ2-5; D is possibly TRBD2 (5 bases). V gave up 0 bases and J gave up 4 bases, with 9 bases separating them. CDR1 and CDR2 from the germline V gene are GTSNPN and SVGIG (reference sequence). The CDR3 runs to 13 residues. CDR3 DNA: TGTGCCTGGAGTGTAAGTGGGAGAGAGACCCAGTACTTC. Its protein is CAWSVSGRETQYF.

The V call is TRBV4-1, the J call TRBJ2-3, with 12 bases identical to TRBD2. V lost 6 bases, J lost 6 bases, and 7 bases stayed unmatched. Germline V lookup: CDR1 MGHRA, CDR2 YSYEKL. The CDR3 is 15 residues long. In DNA form, the CDR3 reads TGCGCCAGCAGAAGACTAGCGGGAGAGGGGGATACGCAGTATTTT. It codes for CASRRLAGEGDTQYF.